These 17 T cell receptor beta chains share one sample of origin, sequenced in a study of T cells in Graves' hyperthyroidism and ophthalmopathy. Amplification of TCR beta CDR3 regions was performed using RNA transcripts as template. Initially, a first-round RT-PCR of the TCR CDR3 employed the HTBI primer set. One entry per CDR3 protein results from TCRdb running MiXCR on the multiplex PCR reads. This repertoire shows about 640,000 distinct CDR3 sequences, more than 20% found once; its top ten account for 34%. The sequenced sample was blood. The receptors were sampled from a man aged 25-45 years with Graves' ophthalmopathy.

This clonotype has a count of ten or more. This chain links TRBV7-2 with TRBJ2-3; the match to TRBD2 covers 10 bases. The germline CDR1 and CDR2 sequences are SGHTA and FQGNSA. Losses at the gene ends were 1 base for V and 5 bases for J; bases not matched to a gene: 6. This CDR3 spans 16 amino acids. The CDR3 reads CASSLGLAGVGDTQYF. The CDR3 bases are TGTGCCAGCAGCTTAGGGCTAGCGGGAGTCGGAGATACGCAGTATTTT.

The chain joins TRBV12-3 or TRBV12-4 to TRBJ2-7; 8 bases match TRBD2. V lost 5 bases and J lost 3; bases outside the gene matches: 9. The CDR3 contains 15 residues. The DNA for the CDR3 is TGTGCCAGCAGTCTGGGCCGGGAGGGCCACTACGAGCAGTACTTC. Translation gives CASSLGREGHYEQYF.

This clonotype was detected ten times or more. The gene calls are TRBV28 and TRBJ1-1; the D is unclear. CDR3 size: 14 residues. V was pared by 6 bases and J by 4 bases, with 15 bases between. Germline V CDR1 and CDR2: MDHEN, SYDVKM. This CDR3 is CASSQEGFGTEAFF. CDR3 bases: TGTGCCAGCAGCCAGGAGGGATTCGGCACTGAAGCTTTCTTT. The full variable domain, in which reference TRBV28 and TRBJ1-1 provide the parts outside the CDR3, is DVKVTQSSRYLVKRTGEKVFLECVQDMDHENMFWYRQDPGLGLRLIYFSYDVKMKEKGDIPEGYSVSREKKERFSLILESASTNQTSMYLCASSQEGFGTEAFFGQGTRLTVV.

This clonotype was observed a handful of times. The chain links TRBV7-9 to TRBJ2-1; TRBD2 might be the D (5 bases). This CDR3 spans 18 amino acids. Per germline, CDR1 SEHNR and CDR2 FQNEAQ (reference sequence). Trimming took off 0 bases at V and 1 base at J, with 16 bases between the two ends. CDR3 region: CASSLALLSAASYNEQFF. The CDR3 nucleotides read TGTGCCAGCAGCTTAGCGCTGCTTTCAGCGGCGTCCTACAATGAGCAGTTCTTC.

The chain joins TRBV20-1 to TRBJ2-3; D possibly matches TRBD1 or TRBD2 (5 bases each). Deletions cut 6 bases from V and 4 bases from J, with 20 bases between. This CDR3 region has 15 residues. Germline-derived CDR1 and CDR2 are DFQATT and SNEGSKA (reference sequence). CDR3 nucleotides: TGCAGTGCAAATCTAGCCACCCGGGGCCCAGATACGCAGTATTTT. It codes for CSANLATRGPDTQYF.

This clonotype was counted between two and nine times. The chain combines TRBV2 with TRBJ2-3, with 11 bases lining up with TRBD2. CDR3 length: 16 residues. Germline CDR1 and CDR2: SNHLY and FYNNEI. The junction had 9 bases not matched to a gene; V was cut back by 6 bases and J by 4 bases. In DNA, the CDR3 is TGTGCCAGCAGGGAGGTAGCGGGAGGGCCGGCAGATACGCAGTATTTT. Translating gives CASREVAGGPADTQYF.

This clonotype was detected a few times. The chain couples TRBV7-3 to TRBJ2-1; 7 bases agree with TRBD2. Germline V gives CDR1 SGHTA, CDR2 FQGTGA. Trimming removed 1 base from V and 2 bases from J; junction bases left unmatched: 2. The CDR3 length is 15 residues. DNA of the CDR3: TGTGCCAGCAGCTTAATGGCGGGAGCCTACAATGAGCAGTTCTTC. Protein sequence: CASSLMAGAYNEQFF.

Concerning this clonotype: Given a much more abundant clone one base away, this may be a read error. The chain has TRBV28 and TRBJ1-4; no definite D call. Trimming pared 6 bases from V and 5 bases from J, leaving 10 bases between. CDR3 size: 13 residues. CDR1 and CDR2 from the germline V gene are MDHEN and SYDVKM. The CDR3 region has the DNA TGTGCCAGCAGCAGGAGAAACAATGAAAAACTGTTTTTT. Translating it yields CASSRRNNEKLFF.

V is TRBV10-3 and J is TRBJ1-2; possible D gene TRBD1, 5 bases. The germline CDR1 and CDR2 sequences are ENHRY and SYGVKD. Trimming removed 7 bases at V and 5 bases at J, with 17 bases between. This CDR3 has 14 amino acids. Here the CDR3 reads CAITEGLLGYGYTF. The CDR3 bases are TGTGCCATCACCGAGGGACTCCTCGGGTATGGCTACACCTTC.

V usage is TRBV6-1 and J usage is TRBJ2-1; a possible D gene is TRBD1 (5 bases). Germline lookup yields CDR1 MNHNS and CDR2 SASEGT. The CDR3 sequence is 13 residues long. Trimming left V 6 bases short and J 9 bases short, with 15 bases between. The CDR3 nucleotides are TGTGCCAGCAGAGTATCAGGGCCTGGTGAGCAGTTCTTC. Protein sequence: CASRVSGPGEQFF.

This clonotype showed up just a few times. V gene TRBV5-1 combines with J gene TRBJ2-4; no clear D. The CDR3 is 17 residues long. Germline assignment: CDR1 SGHRS and CDR2 YFSETQ. Trimming took off 0 bases at V and 5 bases at J, with 18 bases between the two ends. The CDR3 spells CASSLGWQLSPENIQYF. The CDR3 DNA is TGCGCCAGCAGCTTGGGTTGGCAGCTTAGTCCGGAAAACATTCAGTACTTC.

In its sample, this clonotype was seen a few times. The rearrangement uses TRBV5-8 and TRBJ1-1; D remains ambiguous. The CDR3 loop spans 14 amino acids. The V end was cut by 2 bases, the J end by 0 bases, with 8 bases between. The germline CDR1 and CDR2 sequences are SGHTS and YDEGEE. CDR3 in DNA: TGTGCCAGCAGCTTCAGGCGGCTGAACACTGAAGCTTTCTTT. Its protein is CASSFRRLNTEAFF.

This chain links TRBV5-8 with TRBJ1-4; D is possibly TRBD1 (5 bases). From germline, CDR1 is SGHTS and CDR2 YDEGEE. The CDR3 extends over 15 amino acids. V was pared by 4 bases and J by 0 bases, with 10 bases between. Written as DNA, the CDR3 is TGTGCCAGCAGCACGGGACCTCCAACTAATGAAAAACTGTTTTTT. This sequence encodes CASSTGPPTNEKLFF.

Only a few counts were recorded for this clonotype. J is TRBJ2-1 and V is TRBV30; D uncertain. In germline, CDR1 is GTSNPN, CDR2 SVGIG (reference sequence). CDR3 length: 14 amino acids. V shed 4 bases and J shed 0 bases, with 10 bases lying between them. CDR3 sequence (DNA): TGTGCCTGGAAAGGTTTGGGCTCCTACAATGAGCAGTTCTTC. Translation: CAWKGLGSYNEQFF.

J is TRBJ1-2 and V is TRBV30, with D perhaps TRBD1 (5 bases). This CDR3 spans 13 amino acids. The V end lost 5 bases, the J end lost 5 bases, and 15 bases lay between the germline ends. Germline-derived CDR1 and CDR2 are GTSNPN and SVGIG (reference sequence). The CDR3 nucleotides are TGTGCCTGGGGGGAGGGGTCGCGGTATGGCTACACCTTC. Translation: CAWGEGSRYGYTF.

This rearrangement joins TRBV10-3 to TRBJ1-5, with 7 bases fitting TRBD1. Germline V gene data show CDR1 as ENHRY and CDR2 as SYGVKD. V shed 4 bases, J shed 5 bases, and the junction held 5 bases outside the gene matches. The CDR3 covers 14 residues. The CDR3 loop is CAISATGKDQPQHF. The CDR3 DNA is TGTGCCATCAGTGCGACAGGGAAGGATCAGCCCCAGCATTTT.

This chain connects TRBV20-1 to TRBJ2-3; no clear D. The V and J ends lost 6 bases and 2 bases respectively, with 9 bases between them. This CDR3 is built from 12 residues. The V gene's germline CDR1 is DFQATT and CDR2 SNEGSKA (reference sequence). In nucleotides, the CDR3 is TGCAGTGCGGTAGGGTACACAGATACGCAGTATTTT. It specifies CSAVGYTDTQYF.